The clone carrying this T cell receptor (beta chain) has more than one count but fewer than ten. The antigen is not known. This record comes from a study of CD8 T cells in ankylosing spondylitis. TCRdb redid the calling of the 5' RACE reads with MiXCR, one entry per CDR3 protein. The table records roughly 470,000 distinct CDR3 sequences, roughly a quarter of them present only once. V lost 2 bases, J lost 4 bases, and 11 bases stayed unmatched. The germline V gene encodes CDR1 SGHRS and CDR2 YFSETQ. CDR3 length: 18 amino acids. Notes on the study in general: Disease-linked clones bore a CD8+ phenotype and were relatively rare in peripheral blood. Typical of ankylosing spondylitis blood, it appeared, was a TCR beta motif of fewer than 10 highly homologous variants.

This sequence joins TRBV5-1 and TRBJ2-2; 10 bases align to TRBD2. The sample taken for sequencing was blood, either unsorted or a sorted T cell fraction (not recorded which). The source is a male donor with ankylosing spondylitis. CDR3 amino acids: CASSLSGLAGALTGELFF. As DNA, the CDR3 is TGCGCCAGCAGCTTAAGTGGCCTAGCGGGAGCCCTCACCGGGGAGCTGTTTTTT.